This T cell receptor beta chain was recorded in a study of Ad26.COV2.S vaccination and SARS-CoV-2 variants. Broader study findings: Analytic work on TCR breadth and depth might have understated the full extent of total T cell responses.

The CDR3 length is 15 residues. Germline CDR1 reads SGHDN; CDR2 reads FVKESK. V was trimmed by 5 bases and J by 3 bases, leaving 14 bases between them. Some clones are missing from TCRdb's copy, which holds only in-frame ones; the method was immunoSEQ multiplex PCR. The repertoire holds about 350,000 clones, with about 90% as singletons. Points on this clone: Its target is unknown.

Sample: peripheral blood, taken after recovery from COVID-19. This receptor was taken from a human donor who had recovered from COVID-19. This rearrangement joins TRBV14 to TRBJ2-1; no clear D gene. The CDR3, as DNA: TGTGCCAGCAGCGCTCTTGCGGATATCTACAATGAGCAGTTCTTC. Translating it yields CASSALADIYNEQFF.